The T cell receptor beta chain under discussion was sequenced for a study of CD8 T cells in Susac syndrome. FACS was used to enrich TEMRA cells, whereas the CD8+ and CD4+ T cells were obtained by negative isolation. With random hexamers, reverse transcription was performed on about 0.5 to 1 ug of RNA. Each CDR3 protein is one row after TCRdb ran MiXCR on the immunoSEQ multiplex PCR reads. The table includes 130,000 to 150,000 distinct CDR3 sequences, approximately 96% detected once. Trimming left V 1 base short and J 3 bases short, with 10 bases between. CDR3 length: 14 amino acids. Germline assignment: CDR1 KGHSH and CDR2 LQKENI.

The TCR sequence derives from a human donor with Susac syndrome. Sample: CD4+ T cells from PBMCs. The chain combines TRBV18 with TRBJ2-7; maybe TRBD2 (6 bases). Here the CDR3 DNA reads TGTGCCAGCTCACCACGGGGACTGAACTACGAGCAGTACTTC. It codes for CASSPRGLNYEQYF.